In its sample, the clone carrying this TCR beta chain was seen a few times. Its matching antigen is unknown. The CDR3 is made up of 14 amino acids. V was cut by 7 bases and J by 7 bases, with 17 bases left in between. Germline V gene sequence: CDR1 LNHDA, CDR2 SQIVND (reference sequence). The data derive from a study of T cell repertoires in cytomegalovirus infection. As for the study in general: Public TCR beta signatures were indicative of both CMV infection and a matching HLA type. Whole-study findings and limits: Dominant in the ex vivo response were TCR beta clonotypes restricted by HLA-C and specific for CMV. Carriers of CMV and the relevant HLA type were discriminated by public TCR beta frequency.

One entry per CDR3 protein, called by TCRdb with MiXCR from the reads. The table includes almost 500,000 distinct CDR3 sequences, approximately 10% detected once. V usage is TRBV19 and J usage is TRBJ1-5; perhaps TRBD1 as D (6 bases). Sequences were obtained from PBMCs. The receptor was isolated from a human donor in good health (CMV status not recorded). Some clones in this sample may be carry-over from other donors' samples. CDR3 bases: TGTGCCAGTACCCCGGTGGGGGCGAAGCAGCCCCAGCATTTT. Translation gives CASTPVGAKQPQHF.